A selection of T cell receptor beta chains follows, all from one sample in a study of technical replicates of blood from several donors. Method: immunoSEQ multiplex PCR; TCRdb's copy keeps in-frame clones and lacks some. This table has approximately 75,000 clones, around 97% appearing once. The sequencing input was T cells isolated from PBMCs. All receptors come from a human donor in good health. Both conserved end residues are part of each CDR3. Each record gives: D gene, clone size, J gene, V gene, CDR3 DNA, CDR3 protein. A D gene is named only where the DNA matches it firmly. Size values are once, few and many counts, or a class for expanded clones, and some rows have none.

>TRBD1|.|TRBJ1-1|TRBV10-2
TGCGCCAGCAGTCCCCGGACAGGGACGAACACTGAAGCTTTCTTT
CASSPRTGTNTEAFF
>TRBD2|.|TRBJ2-1|TRBV7-2
TGTGCCAGCAGCGCCACCTTAGCGGGGCCAGACGGTGAGCAGTTCTTC
CASSATLAGPDGEQFF
>TRBD1|.|TRBJ2-2|TRBV11-2
TGTGCCAGCAGCTCGCCCCGACAGGGCCACGGGGAGCTGTTTTTT
CASSSPRQGHGELFF
>.|.|TRBJ2-1|TRBV5-6
TGTGCTTCCCTGCGACTGGACTCCTACAATGAGCAGTTCTTC
CASLRLDSYNEQFF
>TRBD1|.|TRBJ1-2|TRBV19
TGTGCCAGTAGTACCGACAGGGGGCTATCAGATGGCTACACCTTC
CASSTDRGLSDGYTF
>.|.|TRBJ2-1|TRBV29-1
TGCAGCGTTGATTTCTATGAGCAGTTCTTC
CSVDFYEQFF
>TRBD2|.|TRBJ2-2|TRBV5-1
TGCGCCAGCAGCTCTAGGGGACTAGCGGAGCCAGCGGGCACCGGGGAGCTGTTTTTT
CASSSRGLAEPAGTGELFF
>.|.|TRBJ2-3|TRBV4-1
TGCGCCAGCAGCCAAGACTCAAAGGGGACAGATACGCAGTATTTT
CASSQDSKGTDTQYF
>.|.|TRBJ2-3|TRBV5-1
TGCGCCAGCAGCTTTGAAGGGGAAAATACGCAGTATTTT
CASSFEGENTQYF
>TRBD1|.|TRBJ1-1|TRBV13
TGTGCCAGCAGCTTAGTGACGGACAGGAGAGTAGCCACCCCTGAAGCTTTCTTT
CASSLVTDRRVATPEAFF
>.|.|TRBJ1-2|TRBV11-1
TGTGCCAGCAGCTCCGGAGCGGAAAGCTACACCTTC
CASSSGAESYTF
>TRBD2|.|TRBJ2-7|TRBV2
TGTGCCAGCAGTGACGGGGGATGGACTAGCGGGGGGAACTACGAGCAGTACTTC
CASSDGGWTSGGNYEQYF
>.|once|TRBJ2-3|TRBV7-7
TGTGCCAGCAGTTTCGGGTCTGCGAGGACAGATACGCAGTATTTT
CASSFGSARTDTQYF
>TRBD1|.|TRBJ1-2|TRBV5-6
TGTGCCAGCGGGGGACAGGGAGATGGCTACACCTTC
CASGGQGDGYTF
>.|.|TRBJ2-3|TRBV9
TGTGCCAGCAGCGCCTTAAGCACAGATACGCAGTATTTT
CASSALSTDTQYF
>TRBD1|.|TRBJ2-2|TRBV7-9
TGTGCCAGCAGGGGGACAGCGAACACCGGGGAGCTGTTTTTT
CASRGTANTGELFF
>.|.|TRBJ2-1|TRBV2
TGTGCCAGCAGTGCTTTGATGGGAACCACAGGGCCTAGGTCCTACAATGAGCAGTTCTTC
CASSALMGTTGPRSYNEQFF